This TCR beta chain was documented in a study of blood T cell repertoires in COVID-19. Across the study: Collection of acute and convalescent COVID-19 samples took place in the United States, Italy and Spain. Nucleic acid was either cDNA or gDNA, and it came from T cells, B-cell-depleted T cells, or PBMCs.

Original processing methods: Amplifying reference gene primers gave estimates of nucleated cell counts. Data came from immunoSEQ multiplex PCR; TCRdb stores just in-frame clones and leaves some out. V, J and clone size were drawn from that table, and D and trimming were deduced from the DNA. Here the sample spans over 400,000 clones, approximately 85% being singletons. This CDR3 comprises 13 residues. V lost 1 base to trimming and J lost 4 bases, with 10 bases between them. The V gene's germline CDR1 is SQVTM and CDR2 ANQGSEA. The receptor comes from a human donor in a cohort sampled during active COVID-19. This chain connects TRBV29-1 to TRBJ1-2; D perhaps matches TRBD1 (5 bases). Source material: peripheral blood. CDR3 sequence: CSVEGQGSYGYTF. The CDR3 DNA follows: TGCAGCGTTGAAGGGCAGGGTTCCTATGGCTACACCTTC.